These 15 T cell receptor beta chains originate from one sample sequenced in a study of T cell responses to AZD1222 COVID-19 vaccine. Clones were read by immunoSEQ multiplex PCR, and TCRdb kept only the in-frame ones, dropping some. Of some 120,000 clones listed, roughly 85% are singletons. Specimen: peripheral blood, collected on day 0 of AZD1222 vaccination. These receptors were obtained from an adult in good health.

This clone is a singleton in its sample. The chain joins TRBV5-6 to TRBJ2-7; D gene ambiguous. CDR3 length: 13 amino acids. Germline CDR1 SGHDT, CDR2 YYEEEE. Trimming removed 2 bases at V and 6 bases at J, with 12 bases between. Here the CDR3 reads CASSFDRPAEQYF. In nucleotides, the CDR3 is TGTGCCAGCAGCTTCGATCGCCCCGCCGAGCAGTACTTC.

The CDR3 nucleotides are TGTGCCAGCAGTTCCAGCAGGGGGCTCTACGAGCAGTACTTC. It yields the protein CASSSSRGLYEQYF. The chain combines TRBV28 with TRBJ2-7, with 8 bases fitting TRBD1. CDR1 and CDR2 from the germline V gene are MDHEN and SYDVKM. This CDR3 contains 14 residues. Trimming took 4 bases from V and 3 from J; bases not matched to a gene: 5.

J is TRBJ2-2 and V is TRBV11-3; D not certain. Germline loops: CDR1 SGHNT, CDR2 YENEEA. Trimming left V 6 bases short and J 5 bases short, with 16 bases between. This CDR3 is built from 15 residues. The CDR3 bases are TGTGCCAGCAGACCGAGCTATGGGCAAACCGGGGAGCTGTTTTTT. Amino acids: CASRPSYGQTGELFF.

This chain connects TRBV28 to TRBJ2-5, with unresolved D. This CDR3 region has 12 residues. V was cut by 3 bases and J by 4 bases, with 6 bases left in between. CDR1 MDHEN and CDR2 SYDVKM come from the germline V gene. This CDR3 is CASSLVGETQYF. The CDR3 bases are TGTGCCAGCAGTTTGGTCGGAGAGACCCAGTACTTC.

Concerning this clone itself: This same CDR3 is encoded by further DNA sequences in the sample. The chain couples TRBV7-9 to TRBJ1-1; D not resolved. CDR3 size: 13 residues. V was pared by 3 bases and J by 1 base, with 6 bases between. Per the germline V gene, CDR1 is SEHNR and CDR2 is FQNEAQ (reference sequence). In nucleotides, the CDR3 is TGTGCCAGCAGCTTTAGTCAGAACACTGAAGCTTTCTTT. Its translation: CASSFSQNTEAFF.

The chain recombines TRBV28 with TRBJ2-7; D may be TRBD1 (6 bases). Germline CDR1 reads MDHEN; CDR2 reads SYDVKM. Deletions cut 3 bases from V and 5 bases from J, with 14 bases between. The CDR3 runs 14 residues. CDR3 in amino acids: CASSFVGGSNEQYF. The CDR3 DNA follows: TGTGCCAGCAGTTTTGTAGGGGGTTCTAACGAGCAGTACTTC.

The V gene is TRBV12-3 or TRBV12-4, the J gene TRBJ1-6, with a possible D match to TRBD1 (5 bases). With 5 bases removed from V and 14 bases from J, the gap between germline ends came to 10 bases. The CDR3 contains 11 residues. The CDR3 spells CASSRVGALHF. DNA of the CDR3: TGTGCCAGCAGTCGAGTAGGGGCCCTCCACTTT.

V and J are TRBV7-7 and TRBJ2-2; a possible D gene is TRBD1 (6 bases). CDR3 length: 15 amino acids. Germline CDR1 SSHAT, CDR2 FNYEAQ (reference sequence). The DNA of the CDR3 is TGTGCTAGCCAAGCGTACTCAGGGGACACCGGGGAGCTGTTTTTT. Translated: CASQAYSGDTGELFF.

In its sample, this clone was seen a few times. The chain links TRBV6-2 or TRBV6-3 to TRBJ2-3; tentatively, D is TRBD1 or TRBD2 (5 bases each). The CDR3 totals 17 residues. Germline V gives CDR1 MNHEY, CDR2 SVGEGT. Trimming removed 2 bases at V and 2 bases at J, with 17 bases between. The CDR3 region is CASSYRPWGRITDTQYF. In DNA form, the CDR3 reads TGTGCCAGCAGTTACCGTCCGTGGGGGAGAATCACAGATACGCAGTATTTT.

The chain recombines TRBV19 with TRBJ2-3; TRBD2 matches 7 bases. CDR3 length: 16 residues. Trimming cost V 3 bases and J 2 bases; bases outside gene matches: 8. Germline assignment: CDR1 LNHDA and CDR2 SQIVND (reference sequence). DNA for the CDR3: TGTGCCAGTAGTATTAGGCTAGCGGACTTCACAGATACGCAGTATTTT. It yields the protein CASSIRLADFTDTQYF.

DNA of the CDR3: TGTGCCAGCAGTCGCCTCGGGACGGGTAATTCACCCCTCCACTTT. Translated: CASSRLGTGNSPLHF. The chain recombines TRBV6-5 with TRBJ1-6, with a tentative D call TRBD1 (5 bases). The CDR3 consists of 15 residues. The V gene's germline CDR1 is MNHEY and CDR2 SVGAGI. The V gene lost 5 bases and the J gene lost 6 bases, with 14 bases spanning the gap.

The chain joins TRBV5-6 to TRBJ1-2; D is perhaps TRBD1 (6 bases). The length of the CDR3 is 14 residues. Germline V gene sequence: CDR1 SGHDT, CDR2 YYEEEE. V was shortened by 6 bases and J by 7 bases, with 19 bases between the two germline ends. The CDR3 DNA reads TGTGCCAGCAACCGACAGGCCCGAAGTGGTGGCTACACCTTC. The encoded protein is CASNRQARSGGYTF. The variable domain in full, completed from reference TRBV5-6 and TRBJ1-2, reads DAGVTQSPTHLIKTRGQQVTLRCSPKSGHDTVSWYQQALGQGPQFIFQYYEEEERQRGNFPDRFSGHQFPNYSSELNVNALLLGDSALYLCASNRQARSGGYTFGSGTRLTVV.

The V and J genes are TRBV9 and TRBJ2-1, with 9 positions matching TRBD2. The V segment lost 2 bases and the J segment 6 bases; nucleotides outside the gene matches: 3. The CDR3 sequence is 14 residues long. Germline V gene sequence: CDR1 SGDLS, CDR2 YYNGEE. In DNA, the CDR3 is TGTGCCAGCAGCGTGGGCGGGAGGGCCAATGAGCAGTTCTTC. Protein: CASSVGGRANEQFF.

The chain couples TRBV27 to TRBJ1-2; TRBD1 matches 7 bases. The CDR3 totals 14 residues. CDR1 and CDR2 (germline): MNHEY, SMNVEV (reference sequence). V was pared by 8 bases and J by 0 bases, with 6 bases of the junction left unmatched. CDR3 loop: CASSRDRANYGYTF. The CDR3, as DNA: TGTGCCAGCTCCCGGGACAGAGCTAACTATGGCTACACCTTC.

The rearrangement links TRBV3-1 (or the pseudogene TRBV3-2) to TRBJ2-1; 11 bases line up with TRBD2. CDR3 length: 13 amino acids. V shed 6 bases, J shed 8 bases, and the junction held 3 bases outside the gene matches. The germline V gene has CDR1 LGHDT and CDR2 YNNKEL (reference sequence). CDR3 amino acids: CASSRTSGYEQFF. CDR3 in DNA: TGTGCCAGCAGTCGGACTAGCGGGTATGAGCAGTTCTTC.